Below, 23 T cell receptor beta chains from the same sample are listed, as sequenced in a study of technical replicates of blood from a few donors. Profiling relied on immunoSEQ multiplex PCR, and the TCRdb table lists in-frame clones only, not all of them. Among about 16,000 clones listed, around 86% were seen once. The material sequenced was PBMCs. These TCRs come from a human donor in good health.

J is TRBJ1-3 and V is TRBV10-3; the D is unclear. Germline CDR1 is ENHRY and CDR2 is SYGVKD. This CDR3 spans 16 amino acids. V dropped 2 bases and J dropped 3 bases, with 14 bases sitting between them. CDR3 sequence reads: CAISEMPGDDGNTIYF. As DNA, the CDR3 is TGTGCCATCAGTGAGATGCCCGGGGATGATGGAAACACCATATATTTT.

Details on this clone: At one end, the junction sequence differs from germline, possibly due to a read error. The rearrangement uses TRBV28 and TRBJ1-5; D not certain. This CDR3 spans 13 amino acids. Germline CDR1 and CDR2: MDHEN and SYDVKM. The CDR3 loop reads CASSLDSYQPQHF. CDR3 coding DNA: TGTGCCAGCAGTTTAGATAGCTATCAGCCCCAGCATTTT.

This chain joins TRBV11-2 and TRBJ2-7; 9 bases are shared with TRBD1. The CDR3 has 17 residues. CDR1 is SGHAT and CDR2 is FQNNGV in the germline V gene. The V segment lost 0 bases and the J segment 2 bases; nucleotides outside the gene matches: 8. CDR3 region: CASSLDQGTGRTYEQYF. The CDR3 bases are TGTGCCAGCAGCTTAGATCAGGGGACAGGGCGTACCTACGAGCAGTACTTC.

J is TRBJ1-1 and V is TRBV13; 10 bases are a match to TRBD1. With V trimmed by 5 bases and J by 1 base, 13 bases remained unmatched. The CDR3 spans 18 residues. Germline CDR1 reads PRHDT; CDR2 reads FYEKMQ (reference sequence). CDR3 nucleotides: TGTGCCAGCAGCCATTGGATGATCCGGGACAGGGGGAACACTGAAGCTTTCTTT. This sequence encodes CASSHWMIRDRGNTEAFF. Looking up the rest from reference TRBV13 and TRBJ1-1 gives the full variable domain: AAGVIQSPRHLIKEKRETATLKCYPIPRHDTVYWYQQGPGQDPQFLISFYEKMQSDKGSIPDRFSAQQFSDYHSELNMSSLELGDSALYFCASSHWMIRDRGNTEAFFGQGTRLTVV.

This chain connects TRBV19 to TRBJ1-1, with 10 bases lining up with TRBD1. Trimming cost V 3 bases and J 4 bases; bases outside gene matches: 8. Per the germline V gene, CDR1 is LNHDA and CDR2 is SQIVND (reference sequence). The CDR3 runs to 16 residues. CDR3 residues: CASSISGGQGVTEAFF. Written as DNA, the CDR3 is TGTGCCAGTAGTATTAGCGGAGGACAGGGGGTCACTGAAGCTTTCTTT. The full variable domain, with the rest looked up from reference TRBV19 and TRBJ1-1, is DGGITQSPKYLFRKEGQNVTLSCEQNLNHDAMYWYRQDPGQGLRLIYYSQIVNDFQKGDIAEGYSVSREKKESFPLTVTSAQKNPTAFYLCASSISGGQGVTEAFFGQGTRLTVV.

A remark on this clone: Other nucleotide sequences in the sample specify the same CDR3. The CDR3 spells CASSPRMEQIEQYF. DNA for the CDR3: TGTGCCAGCAGTCCAAGGATGGAGCAAATCGAACAGTACTTC. This rearrangement joins TRBV28 to TRBJ2-7; no reliable D call. The CDR3 is made up of 14 amino acids. Trimming shortened V by 5 bases and J by 10 bases, and 21 bases separated the two germline ends. The germline V gene has CDR1 MDHEN and CDR2 SYDVKM.

The chain is built from TRBV5-1 and TRBJ1-2; TRBD1 might be the D (5 bases). The CDR3 has 13 residues. Trimming pared 1 base from V and 6 bases from J, leaving 10 bases between. The V gene's germline CDR1 is SGHRS and CDR2 YFSETQ. The CDR3 DNA sequence: TGCGCCAGCAGCTTGTCGGGGGTTAATGGCTACACCTTC. Its protein product is CASSLSGVNGYTF.

This clone was counted only a few times. The chain uses TRBV30 and TRBJ1-3, with D perhaps matching TRBD1 (5 bases). The CDR3 contains 13 residues. Germline values: CDR1 GTSNPN, CDR2 SVGIG (reference sequence). Trimming took off 2 bases at V and 1 base at J, with 6 bases between the two ends. The CDR3 region has the DNA TGTGCCTGGAGTAGGGGTTCTGGAAACACCATATATTTT. This gives the protein CAWSRGSGNTIYF. The whole variable domain, remainder taken from reference TRBV30 and TRBJ1-3, is SQTIHQWPATLVQPVGSPLSLECTVEGTSNPNLYWYRQAAGRGLQLLFYSVGIGQISSEVPQNLSASRPQDRQFILSSKKLLLSDSGFYLCAWSRGSGNTIYFGEGSWLTVV.

This clone has a single count. This rearrangement joins TRBV7-2 to TRBJ2-3; TRBD2 matches at 8 bases. Germline-derived CDR1 and CDR2 are SGHTA and FQGNSA. V lost 2 bases, J lost 3 bases, and 1 base stayed unmatched. The CDR3 consists of 14 residues. The CDR3 region is CASSLSGSTDTQYF. The CDR3 DNA reads TGTGCCAGCAGCTTAAGCGGGAGTACAGATACGCAGTATTTT.

V is TRBV4-1 and J is TRBJ2-3; 8 bases are shared with TRBD2. CDR3 length: 17 amino acids. V shed 0 bases and J 0 bases; nucleotides not matched to a gene: 5. From germline, CDR1 is MGHRA and CDR2 YSYEKL. This CDR3 reads CASSQDRLALSTDTQYF. The CDR3 DNA sequence: TGCGCCAGCAGCCAAGATCGACTAGCGCTTAGCACAGATACGCAGTATTTT.

This chain uses TRBV6-1 with TRBJ2-3; TRBD2 might be the D (5 bases). CDR1 MNHNS and CDR2 SASEGT come from the germline V gene. With 0 bases removed from V and 2 bases from J, the gap between germline ends came to 12 bases. This CDR3 region has 16 residues. The CDR3 DNA reads TGTGCCAGCAGTGAAGCTATAGCGACCCCCACAGATACGCAGTATTTT. Protein: CASSEAIATPTDTQYF.

The chain uses TRBV7-9 and TRBJ2-7, with TRBD2 matching over 7 bases. CDR1 and CDR2 (germline): SEHNR, FQNEAQ (reference sequence). The trim removed 1 base at V and 4 bases at J, leaving 13 bases unmatched. This CDR3 has 17 residues. The CDR3 bases are TGTGCCAGCAGCTTAGGGACATCGAGGGAGGGCCTATACGAGCAGTACTTC. As protein: CASSLGTSREGLYEQYF.

This clone came up once. The chain links TRBV29-1 to TRBJ2-7; no clear D gene. The germline gives CDR1 SQVTM, CDR2 ANQGSEA. The CDR3 covers 13 residues. V was pared by 4 bases and J by 0 bases, with 10 bases between. CDR3 protein: CSVARSLSYEQYF. DNA of the CDR3: TGCAGCGTTGCCCGTTCCCTCTCCTACGAGCAGTACTTC.

The chain links TRBV18 to TRBJ2-1, with D unresolved. Trimming removed 4 bases at V and 7 bases at J, with 11 bases between. Germline CDR1 KGHSH, CDR2 LQKENI. The CDR3 loop spans 13 amino acids. CDR3 residues: CASSQAAWNEQFF. The CDR3 coding sequence is TGTGCCAGCTCACAGGCGGCTTGGAATGAGCAGTTCTTC.

The chain joins TRBV28 to TRBJ1-5, with TRBD1 matching 7 bases. The germline V gene encodes CDR1 MDHEN and CDR2 SYDVKM. The CDR3 spans 16 residues. V lost 5 bases, J lost 0 bases, and 7 bases stayed unmatched. Here the CDR3 reads CASSQDRRYSNQPQHF. In nucleotides, the CDR3 is TGTGCCAGCAGTCAGGACAGGAGATATAGCAATCAGCCCCAGCATTTT. Full variable domain (missing parts from reference TRBV28 and TRBJ1-5): DVKVTQSSRYLVKRTGEKVFLECVQDMDHENMFWYRQDPGLGLRLIYFSYDVKMKEKGDIPEGYSVSREKKERFSLILESASTNQTSMYLCASSQDRRYSNQPQHFGDGTRLSIL.

The CDR3 region is CASTPTQGVPYEQYF. CDR3 sequence (DNA): TGCGCCAGCACTCCCACACAGGGGGTTCCCTACGAGCAGTACTTC. The rearrangement links TRBV23-1 to TRBJ2-7, with 8 positions matching TRBD1. TRBV23-1 is noted as an ORF with a role that remains uncertain. After removal of 7 bases from V and 2 bases from J, the junction contained 10 bases not matched to a gene. The CDR3 is 15 residues long.

CDR3 sequence reads: CASSGTSGRAWDNEQFF. The CDR3 bases are TGTGCCAGCAGCGGGACTAGCGGGAGGGCCTGGGACAATGAGCAGTTCTTC. V is TRBV27 and J is TRBJ2-1; TRBD2 aligns across 16 bases. The CDR3 runs 17 residues. The germline V gene encodes CDR1 MNHEY and CDR2 SMNVEV (reference sequence). The junction had 7 bases not matched to a gene; V was cut back by 6 bases and J by 5 bases.

The chain is built from TRBV5-1 and TRBJ1-4; D unclear. This CDR3 spans 15 amino acids. In germline, CDR1 is SGHRS, CDR2 YFSETQ. V lost 0 bases and J 5 bases, leaving 11 bases between the germline ends. The CDR3 region has the DNA TGCGCCAGCAGCTTGGCGCCAGGCCGAAATGAAAAACTGTTTTTT. Protein sequence: CASSLAPGRNEKLFF.

CDR3 sequence reads: CASSSGSSNEKLFF. CDR3 in DNA: TGCGCCAGCAGCTCCGGTTCGTCTAATGAAAAACTGTTTTTT. The rearrangement links TRBV5-1 to TRBJ1-4; D remains unclear. The CDR3 runs to 14 residues. Trimming removed 3 bases from V and 3 bases from J, with 9 bases in between. Germline V gives CDR1 SGHRS, CDR2 YFSETQ.

The chain couples TRBV19 to TRBJ1-5; D perhaps matches TRBD1 (6 bases). V lost 3 bases and J lost 2, with 14 bases in between. Germline V gene data show CDR1 as LNHDA and CDR2 as SQIVND (reference sequence). The CDR3 covers 16 residues. The CDR3 DNA reads TGTGCCAGTAGTATGATAGTAGGGGGGGGCAATCAGCCCCAGCATTTT. It specifies CASSMIVGGGNQPQHF.

V and J are TRBV19 and TRBJ2-7; 10 bases fit TRBD2. The CDR3 has 15 amino acids. V was clipped by 4 bases and J by 1 base; unmatched bases: 4. The germline V gene encodes CDR1 LNHDA and CDR2 SQIVND (reference sequence). CDR3 residues: CASSTPGLASYEQYF. CDR3 nucleotides: TGTGCCAGTAGTACGCCGGGACTAGCGTCCTACGAGCAGTACTTC.

The rearrangement links TRBV19 to TRBJ2-7; maybe TRBD1 (7 bases). This CDR3 spans 17 amino acids. Germline CDR1 LNHDA, CDR2 SQIVND (reference sequence). V was trimmed by 1 base and J by 2 bases, leaving 18 bases between them. CDR3 region: CASSIGALPGGTYEQYF. The DNA of the CDR3 is TGTGCCAGTAGTATAGGGGCTCTTCCAGGGGGGACCTACGAGCAGTACTTC. Based on the CDR3 plus reference TRBV19 and TRBJ2-7, the full variable domain is DGGITQSPKYLFRKEGQNVTLSCEQNLNHDAMYWYRQDPGQGLRLIYYSQIVNDFQKGDIAEGYSVSREKKESFPLTVTSAQKNPTAFYLCASSIGALPGGTYEQYFGPGTRLTVT.

The rearrangement joins TRBV19 to TRBJ2-7, with 7 bases identical to TRBD2. V lost 2 bases to trimming and J lost 4 bases; unmatched junction nucleotides: 5. Per germline, CDR1 LNHDA and CDR2 SQIVND (reference sequence). This CDR3 comprises 14 residues. The CDR3 spells CASSIMAGVYEQYF. CDR3 coding DNA: TGTGCCAGTAGTATAATGGCGGGAGTTTACGAGCAGTACTTC.